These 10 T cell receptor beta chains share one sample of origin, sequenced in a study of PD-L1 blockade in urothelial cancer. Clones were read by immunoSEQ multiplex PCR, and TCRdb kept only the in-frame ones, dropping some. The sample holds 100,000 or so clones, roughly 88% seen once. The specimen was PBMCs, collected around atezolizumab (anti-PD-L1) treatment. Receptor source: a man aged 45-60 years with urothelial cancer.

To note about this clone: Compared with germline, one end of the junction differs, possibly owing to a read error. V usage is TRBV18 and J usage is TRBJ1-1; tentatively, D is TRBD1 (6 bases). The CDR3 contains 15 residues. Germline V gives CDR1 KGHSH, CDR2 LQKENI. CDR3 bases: TGTGCCAGCTCACCGAGACAGGTACAAAACAGTGAAGCTTTCTTT. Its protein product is CASSPRQVQNSEAFF.

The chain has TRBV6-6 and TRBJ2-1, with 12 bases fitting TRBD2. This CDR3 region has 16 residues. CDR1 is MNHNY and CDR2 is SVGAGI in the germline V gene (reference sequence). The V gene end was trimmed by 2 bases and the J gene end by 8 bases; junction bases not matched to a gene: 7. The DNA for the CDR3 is TGTGCCAGCAGTTACGGGTCTAGCGGGAGGGCCGATGAGCAGTTCTTC. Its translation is CASSYGSSGRADEQFF.

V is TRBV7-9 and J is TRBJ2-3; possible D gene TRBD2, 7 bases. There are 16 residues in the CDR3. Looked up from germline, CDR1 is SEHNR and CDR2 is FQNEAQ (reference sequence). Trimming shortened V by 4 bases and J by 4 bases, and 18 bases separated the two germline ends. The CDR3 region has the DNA TGTGCCAGCAGCTACGACCCCGGGGGGCCCCCAGATACGCAGTATTTT. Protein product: CASSYDPGGPPDTQYF.

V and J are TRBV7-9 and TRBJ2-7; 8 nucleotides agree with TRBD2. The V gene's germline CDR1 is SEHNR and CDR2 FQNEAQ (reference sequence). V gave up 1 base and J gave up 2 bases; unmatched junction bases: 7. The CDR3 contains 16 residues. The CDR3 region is CASSLGVSGVPYEQYF. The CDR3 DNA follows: TGTGCCAGCAGCTTAGGGGTTAGCGGGGTCCCCTACGAGCAGTACTTC.

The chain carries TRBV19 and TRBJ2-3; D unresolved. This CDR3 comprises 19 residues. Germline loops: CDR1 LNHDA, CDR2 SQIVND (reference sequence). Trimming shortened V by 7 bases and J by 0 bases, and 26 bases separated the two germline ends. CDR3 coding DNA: TGTGCCAGTAAAAAGACGTCTTACGGCGGCCTAACTAGCACAGATACGCAGTATTTT. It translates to CASKKTSYGGLTSTDTQYF.

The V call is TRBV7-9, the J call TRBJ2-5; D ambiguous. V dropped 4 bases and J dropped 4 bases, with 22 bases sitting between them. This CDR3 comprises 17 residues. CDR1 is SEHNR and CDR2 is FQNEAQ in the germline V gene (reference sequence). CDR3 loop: CASSYALDRAGLETQYF. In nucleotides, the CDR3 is TGTGCCAGCAGCTATGCCCTCGACCGAGCAGGTCTAGAGACCCAGTACTTC.

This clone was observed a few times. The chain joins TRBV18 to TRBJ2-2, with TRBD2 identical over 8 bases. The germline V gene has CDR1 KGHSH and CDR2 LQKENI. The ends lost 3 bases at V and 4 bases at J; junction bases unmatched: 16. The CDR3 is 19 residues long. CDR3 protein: CASSPLSSSGRTGTGELFF. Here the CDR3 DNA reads TGTGCCAGCTCACCGTTAAGTTCCAGCGGGAGAACGGGCACCGGGGAGCTGTTTTTT.

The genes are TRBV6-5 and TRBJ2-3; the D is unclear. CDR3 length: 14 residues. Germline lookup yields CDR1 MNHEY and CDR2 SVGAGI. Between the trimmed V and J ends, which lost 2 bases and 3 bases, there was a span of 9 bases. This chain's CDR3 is CASSYNSKTDTQYF. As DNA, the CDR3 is TGTGCCAGCAGTTACAACTCCAAGACAGATACGCAGTATTTT.

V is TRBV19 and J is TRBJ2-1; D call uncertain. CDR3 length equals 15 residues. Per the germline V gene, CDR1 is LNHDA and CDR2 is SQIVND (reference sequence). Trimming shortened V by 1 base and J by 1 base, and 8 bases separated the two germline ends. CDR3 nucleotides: TGTGCCAGTAGTATAGTGGCCAGATCCTACAATGAGCAGTTCTTC. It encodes CASSIVARSYNEQFF.

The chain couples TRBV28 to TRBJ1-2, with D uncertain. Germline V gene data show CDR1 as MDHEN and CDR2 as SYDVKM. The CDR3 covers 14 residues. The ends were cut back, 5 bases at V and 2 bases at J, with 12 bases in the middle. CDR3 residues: CASSQGDGNYGYTF. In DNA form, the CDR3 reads TGTGCCAGCAGTCAAGGAGACGGGAACTATGGCTACACCTTC.